Each of the 10 T cell receptor beta chains below was sequenced from the same sample in a study of PD-L1 blockade in urothelial cancer. Time point defined: pretreatment peripheral blood. The table came from immunoSEQ multiplex PCR; TCRdb's copy has only in-frame clones and leaves some out. Among tens of thousands of clones listed, around 84% were seen once. The sample in question was PBMCs, obtained around atezolizumab (anti-PD-L1) treatment. The receptors were gathered from a woman aged 65 to 85 with urothelial cancer.

The chain uses TRBV5-4 and TRBJ2-7, with 8 positions matching TRBD1. The CDR3 consists of 18 residues. CDR1 SGHNT and CDR2 YYREEE come from the germline V gene (reference sequence). V lost 1 base and J lost 2; bases outside the gene matches: 14. CDR3 region: CASSLRPGGFLDPYEQYF. CDR3 in DNA: TGTGCCAGCAGCTTGAGGCCAGGGGGCTTTTTAGACCCCTACGAGCAGTACTTC.

The count of this clone is one. The chain links TRBV9 to TRBJ1-2; D is undetermined. Trimming pared 0 bases from V and 7 bases from J, leaving 10 bases between. The germline V gene has CDR1 SGDLS and CDR2 YYNGEE. This CDR3 is 13 amino acids long. The CDR3 DNA is TGTGCCAGCAGCGTAGGGGTAGGGAGTGGCTACACCTTC. Protein sequence: CASSVGVGSGYTF.

This sequence joins TRBV30 and TRBJ1-6, with a weak D call TRBD1 (6 bases). Germline-derived CDR1 and CDR2 are GTSNPN and SVGIG (reference sequence). There are 14 residues in the CDR3. V was shortened by 3 bases and J by 8 bases, with 14 bases between the two germline ends. Here the CDR3 reads CAWSQGGAHSPLHF. CDR3 sequence (DNA): TGTGCCTGGAGCCAAGGGGGGGCTCATTCACCCCTCCACTTT.

CDR3 amino acids: CASSFGLGGTGELFF. The CDR3 nucleotides are TGTGCCAGCAGCTTCGGTCTAGGAGGCACCGGGGAGCTGTTTTTT. The chain is built from TRBV11-3 and TRBJ2-2; D perhaps matches TRBD2 (5 bases). This CDR3 is built from 15 residues. The germline V gene encodes CDR1 SGHNT and CDR2 YENEEA. The V gene lost 3 bases and the J gene lost 4 bases, with 12 bases spanning the gap.

The chain uses TRBV5-1 and TRBJ2-2, with 14 nucleotides matching TRBD2. The germline gives CDR1 SGHRS, CDR2 YFSETQ. V was clipped by 0 bases and J by 1 base; unmatched bases: 2. There are 18 residues in the CDR3. CDR3 amino acids: CASSLEGLAGGNTGELFF. The CDR3 DNA reads as TGCGCCAGCAGCTTGGAAGGACTAGCGGGGGGGAACACCGGGGAGCTGTTTTTT.

Here the CDR3 DNA reads TGCAGCGTTGGGGTTGTTGGCAGGCCCCCAGATACGCAGTATTTT. Translated: CSVGVVGRPPDTQYF. The chain links TRBV29-1 to TRBJ2-3; D call uncertain. Trimming cost V 4 bases and J 4 bases, with 18 bases left between them. The CDR3 runs 15 residues. Germline CDR1 reads SQVTM; CDR2 reads ANQGSEA.

The genes are TRBV29-1 and TRBJ1-1, with TRBD1 as a possible D gene (6 bases). The CDR3 contains 15 residues. CDR1 and CDR2 from the germline V gene are SQVTM and ANQGSEA. Trimming stripped 5 bases from V and 4 bases from J, with 20 bases between. CDR3 protein: CSVPDPTGGGTEAFF. The CDR3 nucleotides are TGCAGCGTTCCCGACCCGACAGGAGGAGGCACTGAAGCTTTCTTT.

The V gene is TRBV10-3, the J gene TRBJ2-5, with 8 bases that match TRBD1. Germline CDR1 ENHRY, CDR2 SYGVKD. Trimming cost V 6 bases and J 7 bases; bases outside gene matches: 7. CDR3 length: 13 amino acids. The CDR3 coding sequence is TGTGCCATCAGCGATTACAGGGGGAGGACCCAGTACTTC. Protein product: CAISDYRGRTQYF.

This clone appeared many times. J is TRBJ1-5 and V is TRBV27; no definite D call. Germline CDR1 reads MNHEY; CDR2 reads SMNVEV (reference sequence). The CDR3 length is 17 residues. Trimming stripped 6 bases from V and 7 bases from J, with 25 bases between. The CDR3 DNA reads TGTGCCAGCAGCCCTTGGGCGTCCGTCGGGGAGAGGCAGCCCCAGCATTTT. Protein: CASSPWASVGERQPQHF.

The CDR3 DNA reads TGCGCCAGCAGTGAGTCCGGGACAGGGGATCGGCAGTACTTC. Protein sequence: CASSESGTGDRQYF. The chain is built from TRBV10-1 and TRBJ2-7; 10 positions match TRBD1. Losses at the gene ends were 0 bases for V and 9 bases for J; bases not matched to a gene: 5. Per germline, CDR1 WNHNN and CDR2 SYGVQD (reference sequence). The CDR3 contains 14 residues.